Reported below is one TCR beta chain. Its antigen is unknown. Base qualities are not recorded, but no much larger clone differs from it by a single base. This specimen comes from a study of graft-versus-host responses after intestinal transplantation (dated by TCRdb to the early 2020s). Concerning the study at large: Recipients received multivisceral, liver-intestinal, or isolated intestinal transplants. A peak of at least 4% donor T cells among recipient peripheral blood mononuclear cells was the definition used for donor T cell macrochimerism. Instead of going to the commercial service, samples from a few later patients were sequenced in-house on an Illumina MiSeq and processed with MiXCR. The cohort enrolled 20 to 30 intestinal transplant recipients including one retransplant, and a few patients lacking pretransplant specimens were excluded. To identify alloreactive clones, pre-transplant mixed lymphocyte reaction products were sequenced and compared with unstimulated pre-transplant donor and recipient T cells. All recipients received anti-thymocyte globulin induction followed by maintenance tacrolimus and steroids for approximately 3 years. After intestinal transplantation, graft-versus-host and host-versus-graft alloreactive T cell clones in the graft, circulation and bone marrow were tracked using bulk TCR-beta CDR3 sequencing.

The research as a whole found: Early after transplant, declines in HvG clones were associated with peak levels of circulating GvH clones. The relatively low number and heterogeneity of intestinal transplant patients limited the conclusions. In the allografts of patients with donor T cell macrochimerism, GvH to HvG T cell clonal ratios were high. GvH clones were detected in recipient bone marrow, and some of these GvH clones were observed earlier in ileal mucosa or blood, consistent with an intestinal mucosal origin.

The library came from the immunoSEQ multiplex PCR assay. For most patients, genomic DNA was isolated with the Qiagen DNeasy Blood and Tissue Kit and shipped frozen to Adaptive Biotechnologies for TCR sequencing. For most patients, genomic DNA was subjected to high-throughput TCR-beta CDR3 sequencing by Adaptive Biotechnologies. In the original analysis: Adaptive's ImmunoSEQ software supplied the TCR sequencing data for more than 15 patients, while MiXCR and VDJtools were used to process a few other patients. To correct CD4 versus CD8 sorting errors, any sequence found in both subsets at a frequency ratio below 5:1 was removed. CDR3 nucleotide sequences shared by donor and recipient were removed because the origin of these sequences could not be assigned. At least 2-fold expansion over unstimulated cells and a minimum CFSE-low frequency of 0.002% (template counts) or 0.001% (read counts) were required for clones to be classified as alloreactive. Clones were considered mappable if detected in sequenced pre-transplant spleen, lymph node, or MLR CFSE-low populations of the donor or recipient. Cumulative frequency of alloreactive clones was calculated as a percentage of all sequences weighted by copy number. The source is immuneACCESS, and TCRdb retained only in-frame sequences with V and J called. Part of the clones is not carried over; for the studies checked, unresolved V genes explain less than half of this, and the remainder is unexplained. V, J and clone size derive from that table, while D and trimming were established from the DNA sequence. The sample has tens of thousands of clones on record, around 90% of them singletons. More than 2% of the sample is taken by the ten largest.

The intended sense of this specimen's time point label: cells obtained before transplantation from donor or recipient. CD3+CD4+ and CD3+CD8+ populations were FACS-sorted from unstimulated pre-transplant donor and recipient cells taken from spleen or lymph nodes. Sample: unstimulated CD4+ T cells sorted from spleen or lymph node cells, taken before transplant. The receptor was isolated from a human donor who was the organ donor for an intestinal transplant.

The CDR3 corresponds to CSVHVLLANTEAFF. The nucleotide sequence is TGCAGCGTTCACGTTTTGTTGGCGAACACTGAAGCTTTCTTT. The chain joins TRBV29-1 to TRBJ1-1; no D gene can be assigned with confidence. Taken from cysteine to phenylalanine, the CDR3 has 14 residues. CDR3 DNA is the only sequence kept; it has 42 bases, read in frame from the first base. The germline V gene yields SQVTM for CDR1 and ANQGSEA for CDR2. V is reduced by 5 bases and J by 1 base, leaving a spacing of 14 bases between them.